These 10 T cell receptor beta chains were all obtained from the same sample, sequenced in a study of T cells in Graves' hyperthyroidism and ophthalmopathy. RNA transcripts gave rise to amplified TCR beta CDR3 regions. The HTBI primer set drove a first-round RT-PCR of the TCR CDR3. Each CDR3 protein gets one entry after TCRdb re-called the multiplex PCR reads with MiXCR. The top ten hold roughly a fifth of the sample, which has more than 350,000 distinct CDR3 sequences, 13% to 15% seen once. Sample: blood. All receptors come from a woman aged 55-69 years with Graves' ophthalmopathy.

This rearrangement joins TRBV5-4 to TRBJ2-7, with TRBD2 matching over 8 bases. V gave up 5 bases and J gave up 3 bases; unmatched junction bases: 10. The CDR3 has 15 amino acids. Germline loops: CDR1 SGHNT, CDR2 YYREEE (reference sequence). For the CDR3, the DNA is TGTGCCAGCAGTTTTACGGGGCTAGCGGGCTACGAGCAGTACTTC. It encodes CASSFTGLAGYEQYF.

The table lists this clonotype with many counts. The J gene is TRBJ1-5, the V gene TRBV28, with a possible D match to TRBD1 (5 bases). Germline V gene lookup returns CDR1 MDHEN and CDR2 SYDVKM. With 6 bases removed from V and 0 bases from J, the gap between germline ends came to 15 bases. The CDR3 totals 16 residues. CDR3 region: CASSSSTEISNQPQHF. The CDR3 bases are TGTGCCAGCAGCTCATCGACAGAGATTAGCAATCAGCCCCAGCATTTT.

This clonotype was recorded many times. The CDR3 nucleotides are TGTGCCAGCAGTTTAGCTCCCGGTCCGGGGCGAGAGACCCAGTACTTC. Translation: CASSLAPGPGRETQYF. The gene calls are TRBV12-3 or TRBV12-4 and TRBJ2-5; either TRBD1 or TRBD2 may supply D (5 bases each). The CDR3 sequence is 16 residues long. Between the trimmed V and J ends, which lost 0 bases and 4 bases, there was a span of 15 bases.

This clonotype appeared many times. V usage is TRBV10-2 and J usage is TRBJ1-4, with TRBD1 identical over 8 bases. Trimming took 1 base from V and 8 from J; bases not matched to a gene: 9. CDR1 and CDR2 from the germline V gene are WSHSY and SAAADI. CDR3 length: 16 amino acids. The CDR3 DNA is TGCGCCAGCAGTGAGTTGACCGGGACAGGCTTCGAAAAACTGTTTTTT. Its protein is CASSELTGTGFEKLFF.

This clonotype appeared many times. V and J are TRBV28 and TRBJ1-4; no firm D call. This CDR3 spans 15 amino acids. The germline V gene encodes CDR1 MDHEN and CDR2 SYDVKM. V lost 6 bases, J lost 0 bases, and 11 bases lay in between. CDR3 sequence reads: CASRGGPSTNEKLFF. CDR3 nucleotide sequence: TGTGCCAGCAGAGGAGGGCCTTCAACTAATGAAAAACTGTTTTTT.

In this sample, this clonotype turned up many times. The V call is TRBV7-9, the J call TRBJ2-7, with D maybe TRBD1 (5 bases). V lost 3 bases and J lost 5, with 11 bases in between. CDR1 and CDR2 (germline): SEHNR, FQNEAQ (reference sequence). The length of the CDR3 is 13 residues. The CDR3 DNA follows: TGTGCCAGCAGCTTGTGGGGCCAAAACGAGCAGTACTTC. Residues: CASSLWGQNEQYF.

CDR3 loop: CASSPQAGTAYNEQFF. As DNA, the CDR3 is TGTGCCAGCAGCCCCCAAGCTGGGACTGCCTACAATGAGCAGTTCTTC. The V call is TRBV7-2, the J call TRBJ2-1, with D possibly TRBD2 on 6 matching bases. Germline V lookup: CDR1 SGHTA, CDR2 FQGNSA. The CDR3 totals 16 residues. V lost 5 bases to trimming and J lost 2 bases, with 16 bases between them.

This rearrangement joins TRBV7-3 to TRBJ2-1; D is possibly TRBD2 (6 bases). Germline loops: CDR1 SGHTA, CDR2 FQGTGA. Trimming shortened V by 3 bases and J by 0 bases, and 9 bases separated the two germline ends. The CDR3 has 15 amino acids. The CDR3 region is CASSFSGASYNEQFF. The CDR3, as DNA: TGTGCCAGCAGCTTTAGCGGCGCCTCCTACAATGAGCAGTTCTTC.

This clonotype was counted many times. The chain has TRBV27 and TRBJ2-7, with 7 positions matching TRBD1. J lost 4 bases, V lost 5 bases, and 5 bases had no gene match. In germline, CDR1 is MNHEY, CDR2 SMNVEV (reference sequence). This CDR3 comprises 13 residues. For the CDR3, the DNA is TGTGCCAGCAGTCACCGGGACAGTTACGAGCAGTACTTC. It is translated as CASSHRDSYEQYF.

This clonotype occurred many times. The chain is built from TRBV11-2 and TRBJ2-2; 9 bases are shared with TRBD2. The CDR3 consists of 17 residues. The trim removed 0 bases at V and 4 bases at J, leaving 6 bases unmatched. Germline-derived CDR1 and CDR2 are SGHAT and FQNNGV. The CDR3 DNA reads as TGTGCCAGCAGCTTAGATCTCGGCGGGAGGGCCACCGGGGAGCTGTTTTTT. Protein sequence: CASSLDLGGRATGELFF.